This T cell receptor beta chain was profiled in a study of Ad26.COV2.S vaccination and SARS-CoV-2 variants. For the study at large: Each vaccinee took Ad26.COV2.S intramuscularly, once or twice 56 days apart.

Notes on this clone: Its target is unknown.

Treatment denoted: around 19 received Ad26.COV2.S at low or high dose, single or two shots; roughly five received placebo; per-sample allocation not given. Repertoires come from day 63 after the first vaccine or placebo injection. Built on an Ad26 vector, the vaccine expressed Wuhan-strain SARS-CoV-2 spike. Assay: immunoSEQ multiplex PCR; the TCRdb copy retains only in-frame clones and omits some. The table records roughly 500,000 clones, about 83% of them present only once. Notes on the study in general: Total responses of T cells may have been underestimated by the analyses of TCR breadth and depth.

This CDR3 has 11 amino acids. From germline, CDR1 is MDHEN and CDR2 SYDVKM. Unmatched junction bases numbered 9, after V lost 6 bases and J lost 17 bases. The chain has TRBV28 and TRBJ1-4, with TRBD1 matching over 7 bases. Sequenced material: peripheral blood, taken in a trial of Ad26.COV2.S vaccine versus placebo. The TCR originated in a person between 18 and 59 years old who received the Ad26.COV2.S COVID-19 vaccine or a placebo. The CDR3 region has the DNA TGTGCCAGCAGGGGGCCGGGACAGAAATTTTTT. Translated: CASRGPGQKFF.